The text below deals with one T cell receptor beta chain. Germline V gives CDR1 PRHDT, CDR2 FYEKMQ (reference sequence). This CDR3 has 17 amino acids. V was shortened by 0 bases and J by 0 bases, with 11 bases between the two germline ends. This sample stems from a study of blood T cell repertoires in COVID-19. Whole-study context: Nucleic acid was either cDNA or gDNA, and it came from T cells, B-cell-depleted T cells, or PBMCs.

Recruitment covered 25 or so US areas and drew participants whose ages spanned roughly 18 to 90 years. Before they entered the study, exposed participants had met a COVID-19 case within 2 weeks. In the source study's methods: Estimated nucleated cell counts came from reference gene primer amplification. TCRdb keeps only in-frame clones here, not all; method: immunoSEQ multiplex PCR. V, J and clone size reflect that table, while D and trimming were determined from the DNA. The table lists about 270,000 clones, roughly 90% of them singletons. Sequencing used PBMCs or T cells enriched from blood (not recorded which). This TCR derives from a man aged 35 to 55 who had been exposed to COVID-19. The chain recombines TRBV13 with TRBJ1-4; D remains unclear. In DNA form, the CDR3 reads TGTGCCAGCAGCTTAGGGGGCAGCGGCGCAACTAATGAAAAACTGTTTTTT. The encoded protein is CASSLGGSGATNEKLFF.